This T cell receptor beta chain was identified during a study of T cell repertoires in cytomegalovirus infection. Across the whole study: Through public TCR beta signatures, both CMV infection and matching HLA type were indicated.

The CDR3 consists of 13 residues. The V gene lost 3 bases and the J gene lost 8 bases, with 10 bases spanning the gap. In TCRdb, the reads were re-called with MiXCR into one record per CDR3 protein. Among approximately 500,000 distinct CDR3 sequences listed, about 17% were seen once. This clonotype came up many times. Antigen unknown. The study, taken as a whole, reports: Identification of carriers of CMV plus the relevant HLA was performed using cumulative public TCR beta family frequency.

The clonotype was recovered from a human donor in good health (CMV status not recorded). Some clones in this sample may be carry-over from other donors' samples. This chain uses TRBV12-3 or TRBV12-4 with TRBJ1-4; D unclear. Sequencing input: CD8+ T cells from PBMCs. CDR3 protein: CASSFSPGEKLFF. In DNA, the CDR3 is TGTGCCAGCAGTTTTTCCCCCGGAGAAAAACTGTTTTTT.